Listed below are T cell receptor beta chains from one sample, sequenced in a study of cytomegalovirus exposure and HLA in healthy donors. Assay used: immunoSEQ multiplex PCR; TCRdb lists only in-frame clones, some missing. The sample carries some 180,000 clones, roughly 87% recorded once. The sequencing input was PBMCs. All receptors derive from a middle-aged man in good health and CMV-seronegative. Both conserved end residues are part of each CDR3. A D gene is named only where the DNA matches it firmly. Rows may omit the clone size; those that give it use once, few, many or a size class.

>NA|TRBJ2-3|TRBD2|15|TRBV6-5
CASSYRGLASDTQYF
TGTGCCAGCAGTTACAGGGGACTAGCGTCAGATACGCAGTATTTT
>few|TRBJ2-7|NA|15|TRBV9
CASSVEGAGSYEQYF
TGTGCCAGCAGCGTAGAGGGGGCGGGGAGCTACGAGCAGTACTTC
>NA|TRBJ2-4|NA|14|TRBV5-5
CASSPRSRVNIQYF
TGTGCCAGCTCCCCGCGGTCCAGGGTGAACATTCAGTACTTC
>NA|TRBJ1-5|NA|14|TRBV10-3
CAISESGGNQPQHF
TGTGCCATCAGTGAGTCCGGAGGCAATCAGCCCCAGCATTTT
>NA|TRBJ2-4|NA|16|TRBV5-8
CASSLEQLLAKNIQYF
TGTGCCAGCAGTCTCGAACAGCTGCTAGCCAAAAACATTCAGTACTTC
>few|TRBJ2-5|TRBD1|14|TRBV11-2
CASSKGQGIGEQYF
TGTGCCAGCAGCAAGGGACAGGGGATCGGAGAGCAGTACTTC
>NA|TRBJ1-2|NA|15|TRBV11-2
CASSVGASSKDGYTF
TGTGCCAGCAGCGTAGGGGCCTCATCGAAGGATGGCTACACCTTC
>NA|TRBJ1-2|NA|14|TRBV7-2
CASSLVFPLYGYTF
TGTGCCAGCAGCTTAGTCTTCCCGTTGTATGGCTACACCTTC
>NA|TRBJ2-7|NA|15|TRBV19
CASSLASGQSYEQYF
TGTGCCAGTAGCCTCGCTTCCGGACAGTCCTACGAGCAGTACTTC
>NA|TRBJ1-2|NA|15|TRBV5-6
CASSLGGQNFYGYTF
TGTGCCAGCAGCCTGGGAGGACAGAACTTCTATGGCTACACCTTC
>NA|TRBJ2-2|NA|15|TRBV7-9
CASSLGLANTGELFF
TGTGCCAGCAGCTTAGGACTCGCCAACACCGGGGAGCTGTTTTTT
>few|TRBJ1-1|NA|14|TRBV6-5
CASSYSPGEPEAFF
TGTGCCAGCAGTTACTCCCCCGGGGAACCTGAAGCTTTCTTT
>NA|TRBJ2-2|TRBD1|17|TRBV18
CASSPGQGFEITGELFF
TGTGCCAGCTCACCGGGACAGGGATTCGAGATAACAGGGGAGCTGTTTTTT
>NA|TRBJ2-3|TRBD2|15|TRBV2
CASSVAGGNTDTQYF
TGTGCCAGCAGTGTAGCGGGAGGTAACACAGATACGCAGTATTTT
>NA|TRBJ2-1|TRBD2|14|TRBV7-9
CASSLSLAANEQFF
TGTGCCAGCAGCTTAAGTCTAGCGGCGAATGAGCAGTTCTTC
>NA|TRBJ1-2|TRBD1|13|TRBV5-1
CASSPGTVYGYTF
TGCGCCAGCAGCCCCGGGACAGTCTATGGCTACACCTTC
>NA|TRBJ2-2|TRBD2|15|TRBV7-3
CASSLLAGDTGELFF
TGTGCCAGCAGCTTACTAGCGGGGGACACCGGGGAGCTGTTTTTT
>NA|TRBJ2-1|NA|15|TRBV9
CASSVAGGGGNEQFF
TGTGCCAGCAGCGTAGCTGGAGGGGGGGGAAATGAGCAGTTCTTC
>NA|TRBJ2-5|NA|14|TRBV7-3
CASSRRGGLETQYF
TGTGCCAGCAGCCGGAGGGGGGGCTTGGAGACCCAGTACTTC
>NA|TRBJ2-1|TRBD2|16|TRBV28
CASSWTRAGIYNEQFF
TGTGCCAGCAGTTGGACTAGGGCGGGAATCTACAATGAGCAGTTCTTC
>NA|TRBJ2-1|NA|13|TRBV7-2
CASSLDQGNEQFF
TGTGCCAGCAGCTTAGATCAGGGGAATGAGCAGTTCTTC
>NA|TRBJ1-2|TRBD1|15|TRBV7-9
CASSQTGQGGYGYTF
TGTGCCAGCAGCCAAACAGGACAGGGGGGTTATGGCTACACCTTC
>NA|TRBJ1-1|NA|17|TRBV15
CATRETNFRTANTEAFF
TGTGCCACCAGAGAAACCAACTTCCGGACAGCGAACACTGAAGCTTTCTTT
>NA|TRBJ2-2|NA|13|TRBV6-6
CASSEFGGRELFF
TGTGCCAGCAGCGAATTCGGGGGGCGGGAGCTGTTTTTT
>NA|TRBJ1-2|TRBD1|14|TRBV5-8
CASRGKGGNYGYTF
TGTGCCAGCAGGGGGAAAGGGGGCAACTATGGCTACACCTTC
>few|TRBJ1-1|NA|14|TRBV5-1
CASSLRGGNTEAFF
TGCGCCAGCAGCTTACGCGGGGGGAACACTGAAGCTTTCTTT
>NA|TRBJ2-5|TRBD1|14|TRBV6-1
CASSDPGQRETQYF
TGTGCCAGCAGTGACCCGGGACAGAGGGAGACCCAGTACTTC
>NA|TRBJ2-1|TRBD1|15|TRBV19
CASKGGQGARNEQFF
TGTGCCAGTAAGGGGGGACAGGGGGCGAGGAATGAGCAGTTCTTC
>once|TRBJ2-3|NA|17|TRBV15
CATSLKTGSGYTDTQYF
TGTGCCACCAGCCTCAAAACGGGTAGCGGCTATACAGATACGCAGTATTTT
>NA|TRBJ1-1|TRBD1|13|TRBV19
CASQDRSATEAFF
TGTGCCAGCCAGGACAGGAGCGCCACTGAAGCTTTCTTT
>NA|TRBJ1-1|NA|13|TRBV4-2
CASSLDRNTEAFF
TGTGCCAGCAGCCTAGACAGGAACACTGAAGCTTTCTTT
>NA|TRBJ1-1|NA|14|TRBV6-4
CAKGGGCRDTEAFF
TGTGCCAAAGGCGGGGGATGCCGGGACACTGAAGCTTTCTTT
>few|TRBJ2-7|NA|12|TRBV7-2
CASSFLPYEQYF
TGTGCCAGCAGCTTTCTACCCTACGAGCAGTACTTC
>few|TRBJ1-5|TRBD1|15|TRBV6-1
CASMRGQGASQPQHF
TGTGCCAGCATGCGGGGACAGGGGGCGAGTCAGCCCCAGCATTTT
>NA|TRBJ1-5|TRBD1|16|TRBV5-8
CASSSPGGSGNQPQHF
TGTGCCAGCAGCTCCCCAGGGGGGAGCGGCAATCAGCCCCAGCATTTT
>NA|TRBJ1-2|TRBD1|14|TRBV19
CASSIGTGYSGYTF
TGTGCCAGTAGTATCGGGACAGGCTATAGTGGCTACACCTTC
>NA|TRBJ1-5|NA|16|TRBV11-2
CASSLDWGYSNQPQHF
TGTGCCAGCAGCTTAGACTGGGGCTATAGCAATCAGCCCCAGCATTTT
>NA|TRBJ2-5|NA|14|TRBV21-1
CASSMRQSEETQYF
TGTGCCAGCAGCATGCGACAGTCGGAAGAGACCCAGTACTTC
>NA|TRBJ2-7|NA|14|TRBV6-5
CASSRSGQTYEQYF
TGTGCCAGCAGTCGCTCGGGACAAACCTACGAGCAGTACTTC
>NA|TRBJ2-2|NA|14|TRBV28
CASSNQAGTGELFF
TGTGCCAGCAGTAACCAGGCGGGGACCGGGGAGCTGTTTTTT